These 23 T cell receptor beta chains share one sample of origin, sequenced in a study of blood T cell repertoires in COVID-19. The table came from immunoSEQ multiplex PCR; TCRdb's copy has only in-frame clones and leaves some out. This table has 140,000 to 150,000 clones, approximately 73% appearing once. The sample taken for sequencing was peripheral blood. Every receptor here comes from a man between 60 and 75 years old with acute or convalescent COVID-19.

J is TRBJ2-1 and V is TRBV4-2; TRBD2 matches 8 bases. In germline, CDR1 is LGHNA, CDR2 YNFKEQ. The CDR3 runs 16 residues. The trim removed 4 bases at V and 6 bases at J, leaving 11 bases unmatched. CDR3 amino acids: CASSLQAGAPSNEQFF. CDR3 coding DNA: TGTGCCAGCAGCCTACAAGCGGGAGCTCCCAGCAATGAGCAGTTCTTC.

CDR3 nucleotide sequence: TGTGCCATCAGCCCGACTGACAGGGGTACTCGCACAGATACGCAGTATTTT. Translated: CAISPTDRGTRTDTQYF. The rearrangement uses TRBV10-3 and TRBJ2-3; 8 bases agree with TRBD1. CDR1 ENHRY and CDR2 SYGVKD come from the germline V gene. With V trimmed by 6 bases and J by 1 base, 12 bases remained unmatched. The CDR3 has 17 residues.

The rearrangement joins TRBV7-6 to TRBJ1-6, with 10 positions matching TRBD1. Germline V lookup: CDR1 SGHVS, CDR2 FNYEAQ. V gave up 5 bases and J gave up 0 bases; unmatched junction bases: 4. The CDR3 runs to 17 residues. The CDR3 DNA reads TGTGCCAGCAGCGAAAGACAGGGGGCCTCCTATAATTCACCCCTCCACTTT. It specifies CASSERQGASYNSPLHF. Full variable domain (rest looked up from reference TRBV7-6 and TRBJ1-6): GAGVSQSPRYKVTKRGQDVALRCDPISGHVSLYWYRQALGQGPEFLTYFNYEAQQDKSGLPNDRFSAERPEGSISTLTIQRTEQRDSAMYRCASSERQGASYNSPLHFGNGTRLTVT.

This CDR3 is CASSLNGGSETQYF. The CDR3 nucleotides read TGTGCCAGCAGCTTAAATGGTGGTAGCGAGACCCAGTACTTC. This chain uses TRBV7-3 with TRBJ2-5; D is unclear. V gave up 1 base and J gave up 5 bases, with 11 bases separating them. This CDR3 spans 14 amino acids. Germline CDR1 SGHTA, CDR2 FQGTGA. Based on the CDR3 plus reference TRBV7-3 and TRBJ2-5, the full variable domain is GAGVSQTPSNKVTEKGKYVELRCDPISGHTALYWYRQSLGQGPEFLIYFQGTGAADDSGLPNDRFFAVRPEGSVSTLKIQRTERGDSAVYLCASSLNGGSETQYFGPGTRLLVL.

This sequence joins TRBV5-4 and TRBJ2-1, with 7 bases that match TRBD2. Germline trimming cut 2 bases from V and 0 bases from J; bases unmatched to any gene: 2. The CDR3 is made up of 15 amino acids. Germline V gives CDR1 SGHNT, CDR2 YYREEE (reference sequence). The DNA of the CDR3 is TGTGCCAGCAGCTTAGGCGGGAGCTCCTACAATGAGCAGTTCTTC. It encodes CASSLGGSSYNEQFF.

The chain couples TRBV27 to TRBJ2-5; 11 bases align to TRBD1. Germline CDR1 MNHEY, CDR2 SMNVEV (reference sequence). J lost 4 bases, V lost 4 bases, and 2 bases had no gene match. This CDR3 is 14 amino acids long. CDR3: CASSWTGGLETQYF. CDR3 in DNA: TGTGCCAGCAGTTGGACAGGGGGCCTAGAGACCCAGTACTTC.

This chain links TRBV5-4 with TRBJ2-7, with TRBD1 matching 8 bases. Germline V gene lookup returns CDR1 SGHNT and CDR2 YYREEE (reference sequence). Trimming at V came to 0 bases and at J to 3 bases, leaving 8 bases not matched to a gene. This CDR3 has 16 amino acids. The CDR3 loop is CASSLAPGTGIYEQYF. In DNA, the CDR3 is TGTGCCAGCAGCTTGGCCCCCGGGACAGGCATCTACGAGCAGTACTTC.

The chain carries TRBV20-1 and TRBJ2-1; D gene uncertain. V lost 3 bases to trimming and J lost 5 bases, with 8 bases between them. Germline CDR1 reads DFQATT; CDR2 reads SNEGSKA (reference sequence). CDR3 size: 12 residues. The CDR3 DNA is TGCAGTGCTAGTGACACTGACAATGAGCAGTTCTTC. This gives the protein CSASDTDNEQFF.

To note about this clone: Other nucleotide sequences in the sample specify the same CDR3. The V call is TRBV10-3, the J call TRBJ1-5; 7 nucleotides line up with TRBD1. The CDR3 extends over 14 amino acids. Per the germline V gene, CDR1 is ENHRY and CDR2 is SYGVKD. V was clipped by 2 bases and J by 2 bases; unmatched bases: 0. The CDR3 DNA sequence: TGTGCCATCAGTGAGGGACAGGGCAATCAGCCCCAGCATTTT. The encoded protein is CAISEGQGNQPQHF.

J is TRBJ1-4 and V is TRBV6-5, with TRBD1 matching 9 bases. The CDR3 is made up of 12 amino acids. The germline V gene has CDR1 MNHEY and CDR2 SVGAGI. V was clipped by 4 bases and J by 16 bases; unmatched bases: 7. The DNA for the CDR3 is TGTGCCAGCAGTTCAAACCGGGGACAGGGGTTTTTT. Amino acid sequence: CASSSNRGQGFF.

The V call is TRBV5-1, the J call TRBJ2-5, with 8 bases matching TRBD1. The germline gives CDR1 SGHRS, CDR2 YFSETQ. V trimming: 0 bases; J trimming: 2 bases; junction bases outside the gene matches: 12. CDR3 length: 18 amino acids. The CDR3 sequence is CASSLAPPDRVVQETQYF. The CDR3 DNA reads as TGCGCCAGCAGCTTGGCCCCCCCGGACAGGGTAGTTCAAGAGACCCAGTACTTC.

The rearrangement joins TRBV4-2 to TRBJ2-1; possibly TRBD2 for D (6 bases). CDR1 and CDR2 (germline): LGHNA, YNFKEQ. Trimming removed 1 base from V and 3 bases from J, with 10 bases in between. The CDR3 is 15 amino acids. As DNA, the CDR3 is TGTGCCAGCAGCCAAGGAGGAGGGAGCTACAATGAGCAGTTCTTC. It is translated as CASSQGGGSYNEQFF.

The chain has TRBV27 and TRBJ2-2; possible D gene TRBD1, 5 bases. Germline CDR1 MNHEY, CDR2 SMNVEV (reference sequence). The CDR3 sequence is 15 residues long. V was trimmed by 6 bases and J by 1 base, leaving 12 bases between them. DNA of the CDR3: TGTGCCAGCAGAGCCTTCAGGGTGAACACCGGGGAGCTGTTTTTT. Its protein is CASRAFRVNTGELFF.

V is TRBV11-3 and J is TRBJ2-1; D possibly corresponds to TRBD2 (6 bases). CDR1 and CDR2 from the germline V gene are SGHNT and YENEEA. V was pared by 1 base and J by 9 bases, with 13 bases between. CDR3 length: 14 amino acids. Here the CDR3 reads CASSLGGNGFEQFF. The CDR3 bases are TGTGCCAGCAGCTTAGGCGGGAACGGGTTTGAGCAGTTCTTC.

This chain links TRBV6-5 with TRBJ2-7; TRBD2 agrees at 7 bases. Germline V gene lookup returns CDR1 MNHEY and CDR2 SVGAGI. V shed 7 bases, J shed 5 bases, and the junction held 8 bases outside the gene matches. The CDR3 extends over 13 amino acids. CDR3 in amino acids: CASIRAGVDEQYF. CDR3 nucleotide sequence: TGTGCCAGCATCCGGGCGGGAGTGGACGAGCAGTACTTC.

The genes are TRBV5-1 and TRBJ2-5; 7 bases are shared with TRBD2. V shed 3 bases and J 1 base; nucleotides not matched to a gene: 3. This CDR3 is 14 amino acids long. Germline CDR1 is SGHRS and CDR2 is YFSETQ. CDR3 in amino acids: CASSSSGIQETQYF. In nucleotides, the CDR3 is TGCGCCAGCAGCTCGAGCGGGATCCAAGAGACCCAGTACTTC.

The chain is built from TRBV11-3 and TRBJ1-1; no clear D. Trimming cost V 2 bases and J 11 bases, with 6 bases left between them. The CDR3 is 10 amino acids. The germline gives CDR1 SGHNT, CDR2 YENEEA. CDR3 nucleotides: TGTGCCAGCAGCTTAATTTCGGCTTTCTTT. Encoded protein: CASSLISAFF.

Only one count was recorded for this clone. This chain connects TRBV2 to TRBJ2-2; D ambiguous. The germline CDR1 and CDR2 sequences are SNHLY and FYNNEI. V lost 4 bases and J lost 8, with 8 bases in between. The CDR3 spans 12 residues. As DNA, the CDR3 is TGTGCCAGCAGTGGGGCAAAAGGGGAGCTGTTTTTT. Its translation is CASSGAKGELFF.

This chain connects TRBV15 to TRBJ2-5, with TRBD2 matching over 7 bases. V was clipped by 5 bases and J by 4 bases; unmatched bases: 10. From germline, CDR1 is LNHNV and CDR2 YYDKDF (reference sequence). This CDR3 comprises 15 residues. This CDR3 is CATSPTSGKRETQYF. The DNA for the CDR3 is TGTGCCACCAGCCCCACCAGCGGGAAAAGAGAGACCCAGTACTTC.

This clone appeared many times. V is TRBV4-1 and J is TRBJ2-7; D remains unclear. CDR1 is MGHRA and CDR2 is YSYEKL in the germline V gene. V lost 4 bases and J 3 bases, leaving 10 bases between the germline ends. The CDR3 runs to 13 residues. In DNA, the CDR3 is TGCGCCAGCAGCCTAGGTGCGGTCTACGAGCAGTACTTC. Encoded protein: CASSLGAVYEQYF.

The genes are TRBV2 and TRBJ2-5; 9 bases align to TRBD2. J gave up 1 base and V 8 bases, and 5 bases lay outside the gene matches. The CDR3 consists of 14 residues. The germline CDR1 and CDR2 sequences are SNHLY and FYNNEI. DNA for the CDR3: TGTGCCAGCGAGACTAGCGGAAGCCAAGAGACCCAGTACTTC. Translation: CASETSGSQETQYF. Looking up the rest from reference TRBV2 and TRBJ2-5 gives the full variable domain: EPEVTQTPSHQVTQMGQEVILRCVPISNHLYFYWYRQILGQKVEFLVSFYNNEISEKSEIFDDQFSVERPDGSNFTLKIRSTKLEDSAMYFCASETSGSQETQYFGPGTRLLVL.

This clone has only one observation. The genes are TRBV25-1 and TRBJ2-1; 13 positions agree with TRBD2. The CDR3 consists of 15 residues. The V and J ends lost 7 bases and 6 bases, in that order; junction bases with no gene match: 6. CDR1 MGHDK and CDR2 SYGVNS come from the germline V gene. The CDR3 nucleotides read TGTGCCAGCACCCGAGGACTAGCGGGAGCCAATGAGCAGTTCTTC. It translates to CASTRGLAGANEQFF.

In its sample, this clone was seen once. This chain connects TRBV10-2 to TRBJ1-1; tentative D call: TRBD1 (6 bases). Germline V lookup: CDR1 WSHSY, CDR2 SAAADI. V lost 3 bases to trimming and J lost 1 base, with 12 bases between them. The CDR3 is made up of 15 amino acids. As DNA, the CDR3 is TGCGCCAGCAGTGATCCTCAAGGGGGGAACACTGAAGCTTTCTTT. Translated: CASSDPQGGNTEAFF.